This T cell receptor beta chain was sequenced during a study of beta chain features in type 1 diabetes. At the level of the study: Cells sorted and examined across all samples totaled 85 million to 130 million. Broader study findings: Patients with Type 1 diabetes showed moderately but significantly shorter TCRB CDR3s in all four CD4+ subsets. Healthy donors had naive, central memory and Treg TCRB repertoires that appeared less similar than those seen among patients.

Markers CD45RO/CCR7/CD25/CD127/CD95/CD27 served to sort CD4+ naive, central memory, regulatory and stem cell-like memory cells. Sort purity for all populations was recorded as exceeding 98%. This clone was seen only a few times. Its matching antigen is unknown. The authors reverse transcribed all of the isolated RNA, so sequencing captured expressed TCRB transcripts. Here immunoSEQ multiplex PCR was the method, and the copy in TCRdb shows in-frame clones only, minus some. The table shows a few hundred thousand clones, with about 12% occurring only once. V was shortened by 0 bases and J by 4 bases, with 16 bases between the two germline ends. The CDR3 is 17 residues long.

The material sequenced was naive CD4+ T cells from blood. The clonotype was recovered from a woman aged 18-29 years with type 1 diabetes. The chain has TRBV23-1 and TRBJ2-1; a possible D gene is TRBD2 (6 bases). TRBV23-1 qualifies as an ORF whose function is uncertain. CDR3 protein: CASSQSLATYPYNEQFF. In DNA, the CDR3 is TGCGCCAGCAGTCAATCCCTAGCGACCTATCCGTACAATGAGCAGTTCTTC.